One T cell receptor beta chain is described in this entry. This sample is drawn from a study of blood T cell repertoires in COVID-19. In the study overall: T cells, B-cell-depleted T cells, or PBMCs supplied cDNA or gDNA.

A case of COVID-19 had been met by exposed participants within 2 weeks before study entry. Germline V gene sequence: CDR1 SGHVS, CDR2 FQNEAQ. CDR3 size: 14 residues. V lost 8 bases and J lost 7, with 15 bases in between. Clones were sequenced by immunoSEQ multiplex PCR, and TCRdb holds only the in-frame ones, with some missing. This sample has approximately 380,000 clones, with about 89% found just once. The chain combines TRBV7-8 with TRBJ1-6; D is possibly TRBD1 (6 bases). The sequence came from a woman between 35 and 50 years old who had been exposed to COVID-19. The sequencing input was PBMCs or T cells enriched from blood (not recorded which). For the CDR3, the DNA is TGTGCCAGCCTGGACAGCCAAACAAATTCACCCCTCCACTTT. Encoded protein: CASLDSQTNSPLHF.